This is a list of T cell receptor beta chains from one sample in a study of naive and memory T cell subsets. In TCRdb, the UMI-ligation and nested PCR reads were re-called with MiXCR into one record per CDR3 protein. The top ten hold around 7.4% of the sample, which has about 25,000 distinct CDR3 sequences, 5.2% seen once. Input material: blood. These receptor sequences come from an adult in good health. CDR3s include the opening cysteine and the closing phenylalanine or tryptophan. The D gene is left open where the match is weak. Clone size is stated in some rows and not others, as once, few, many or a class when expanded.

D | J | V | size | DNA | CDR3
. | TRBJ1-6 | TRBV7-9 | many | TGTGCCAGCAGGCGTCAGGGAGATAATTCACCCCTCCACTTT | CASRRQGDNSPLHF
TRBD1 | TRBJ2-2 | TRBV9 | many | TGTGCCAGCAGCACGCGGACAGGGGACACCGGGGAGCTGTTTTTT | CASSTRTGDTGELFF
. | TRBJ2-3 | TRBV6-6 | few | TGTGCCAGCAGTTACGGATACGACGATACGCAGTATTTT | CASSYGYDDTQYF
. | TRBJ2-5 | TRBV11-2 | many | TGTGCCAGCAGCTTAGCGGGGGCCGGAGAGACCCAGTACTTC | CASSLAGAGETQYF
. | TRBJ2-1 | TRBV11-2 | . | TGTGCCAGCAGCTTAGATCAGGGTGGCTCCTACAATGATCAGTTCTTC | CASSLDQGGSYNDQFF
TRBD1 | TRBJ1-6 | TRBV12-3/TRBV12-4 | many | TGTGCCAGCAGTTTAACAGGGGTAGGATCTTCACCCCTCCACTTT | CASSLTGVGSSPLHF
TRBD1 | TRBJ2-4 | TRBV24-1 | many | TGTGCCACCAGTGATCGACAGGGGGCTTTAGTCAAAAACATTCAGTACTTC | CATSDRQGALVKNIQYF
TRBD2 | TRBJ2-2 | TRBV11-3 | many | TGTGCCAGCAGCTTAGCACTAGCGGACGGGGAGCTGTTTTTT | CASSLALADGELFF
. | TRBJ2-7 | TRBV20-1 | many | TGCAGTGCTACCGCGTTAGCGGATTCCTACGAGCAGTACTTC | CSATALADSYEQYF
TRBD1 | TRBJ2-7 | TRBV9 | many | TGTGCCAGCTCCCAGGGGGAGCTCTACGAGCAGTACTTC | CASSQGELYEQYF
. | TRBJ2-1 | TRBV7-8 | many | TGTGCCAGCAGACTAGTATCGGACGGGGACGGCGGTCAGTACAATGAGCAGTTCTTC | CASRLVSDGDGGQYNEQFF
. | TRBJ1-3 | TRBV29-1 | many | TGCAGCGTAAAAAGTGAGGGGGTCGGAAACACCATATATTTT | CSVKSEGVGNTIYF
TRBD2 | TRBJ2-1 | TRBV28 | many | TGTGCCAGCAGTTTAGCGGGAGCTAACAATGAGCAGTTCTTC | CASSLAGANNEQFF
. | TRBJ1-1 | TRBV9 | many | TGTGCCAGCAGCAGACTTACAGGGACGGACACTGAAGCTTTCTTT | CASSRLTGTDTEAFF
. | TRBJ2-4 | TRBV18 | many | TGTGCCAGCTCACCCCAGTTGCTAAGGGGGGGCTCCAAAAACATTCAGTACTTC | CASSPQLLRGGSKNIQYF
TRBD2 | TRBJ2-7 | TRBV20-1 | many | TGCAGTGCCAGTAGCGGGGTCAGCTCCTACGAGCAGTACTTC | CSASSGVSSYEQYF
. | TRBJ2-1 | TRBV4-3 | many | TGCGCCAGCAGCCAGGAGAGGACTCTCCAGCCCTACAATGAGCAGTTCTTC | CASSQERTLQPYNEQFF
TRBD1 | TRBJ2-7 | TRBV7-2 | many | TGTGCGATCGACAGACAGGGGTACGAGCAGTACTTC | CAIDRQGYEQYF
. | TRBJ1-3 | TRBV5-1 | . | TGCGCCAGCAGCTTGGAACCAGGGACCATCTCTGGAAACACCATATATTTT | CASSLEPGTISGNTIYF
. | TRBJ1-1 | TRBV10-3 | many | TGTGCCATCAGTGAATGGCAGTTGAACACTGAAGCTTTCTTT | CAISEWQLNTEAFF
. | TRBJ2-2 | TRBV29-1 | . | TGCAGCGTTGAAGACGGGGAGAACACCGGGGAGCTGTTTTTT | CSVEDGENTGELFF
. | TRBJ1-5 | TRBV20-1 | many | TGCAGTGCTAAGAATAATCAGCCCCAGCATTTT | CSAKNNQPQHF
. | TRBJ1-1 | TRBV12-5 | many | TGTGCTAGCGCTCCGGAGGGTGAAGCTTTCTTT | CASAPEGEAFF
. | TRBJ2-2 | TRBV9 | many | TGTGCCAGCAGCGCTAGGGCCGACGGGGAGCTGTTTTTT | CASSARADGELFF
TRBD1 | TRBJ1-2 | TRBV28 | . | TGTGCCAGCAGTCTGCAGGGGGAAGGCTATGGCTACACCTTC | CASSLQGEGYGYTF
TRBD2 | TRBJ2-7 | TRBV27 | many | TGTGCCAGCCGACCGACTAGCGGGGAGACCTACGAGCAGTACTTC | CASRPTSGETYEQYF
. | TRBJ2-1 | TRBV30 | . | TGTGCCTGGAGCTCTTTGGGGTACCCCAGGGACAATGAGCAGTTCTTC | CAWSSLGYPRDNEQFF
. | TRBJ1-5 | TRBV15 | many | TGTGCCACCAGCGAAGGAGGGAATAGCAATCAGCCCCAGCATTTT | CATSEGGNSNQPQHF
. | TRBJ2-4 | TRBV4-1 | many | TGCGCCAGCAGCCAAGAGTGGTGGGTTAGTTCCAAAAACATTCAGTACTTC | CASSQEWWVSSKNIQYF
. | TRBJ2-5 | TRBV12-3/TRBV12-4 | many | TGTGCCAGCAGTTTATCGACAGGTGGTGGGACCCAGTACTTC | CASSLSTGGGTQYF
TRBD2 | TRBJ2-7 | TRBV14 | many | TGTGCCAGCAGCCAAGAGAACTTAGCGGGTTTCACCTACGAGCAGTACTTC | CASSQENLAGFTYEQYF
TRBD1 | TRBJ2-5 | TRBV2 | many | TGTGCCAGCACTTTAACAGGGGGCGGAGAGACCCAGTACTTC | CASTLTGGGETQYF
. | TRBJ2-3 | TRBV6-5 | many | TGTGCCAGCAGACCTACAGGGTGGGGGTCAACAGATACGCAGTATTTT | CASRPTGWGSTDTQYF
. | TRBJ1-1 | TRBV20-1 | many | TGCAGTGCTAGAGGAGCTACGGGTGCCGTTGAAGCTTTCTTT | CSARGATGAVEAFF
TRBD1 | TRBJ2-3 | TRBV6-5 | medium-sized | TGTGCCAGCAGTCCCGGACAGGGGCTAGATACGCAGTATTTT | CASSPGQGLDTQYF
TRBD2 | TRBJ2-5 | TRBV28 | many | TGTGCCAGCACCCCTGGTATTAGCGGGGCCGTCAGCCGACAAGAGACCCAGTACTTC | CASTPGISGAVSRQETQYF
. | TRBJ2-5 | TRBV20-1 | . | TGCAGTGCTAGAGAACGAGGGAGGAGAGAGACCCAGTACTTC | CSARERGRRETQYF
. | TRBJ2-5 | TRBV7-2 | many | TGTGCCAGCAGCCCGACCCGGGGAGGCCAAGAGACCCAGTACTTC | CASSPTRGGQETQYF
. | TRBJ2-5 | TRBV27 | many | TGTGCCAGCAGACCAAGATTCCAAGAGACCCAGTACTTC | CASRPRFQETQYF
TRBD2 | TRBJ2-1 | TRBV20-1 | many | TGCAGTGCTAGGCGGAGCGGGATGGGTAGGTCCTACAATGAGCAGTTCTTC | CSARRSGMGRSYNEQFF
. | TRBJ1-2 | TRBV14 | . | TGTGCCAGCAGCCAAGATCTTCTGGATGGCTACACCTTC | CASSQDLLDGYTF
. | TRBJ1-5 | TRBV12-3/TRBV12-4 | many | TGTGCCAGCACCGTCAGCCAGAATCAGCCCCAGCATTTT | CASTVSQNQPQHF